The present TCR beta chain was sequenced within a study of T cell responses to AZD1222 COVID-19 vaccine. Analysis merged second doses at about 4 or about 12 weeks. Concerning this clone: Antigen specificity is unknown.

Assay: immunoSEQ multiplex PCR; the TCRdb copy retains only in-frame clones and omits some. The data contain roughly 150,000 clones, approximately 95% of them singletons. The CDR3 is 14 amino acids. V was pared by 2 bases and J by 0 bases, with 7 bases between. From germline, CDR1 is MDHEN and CDR2 SYDVKM. Study-level results: Only a handful of AZD1222 recipients, about six in all, had baseline seropositivity. Compared with day 0, the breadth and depth of the Spike-specific TCR repertoire rose significantly after two doses of AZD1222. Spike was spanned by vaccine-associated CD4 TCRs, with dominance at 160-218 and 743-854.

This receptor was identified in an adult who received the AZD1222 COVID-19 vaccine. The rearrangement joins TRBV28 to TRBJ1-1; no firm D call. The sample consisted of peripheral blood, taken 28 days after the second AZD1222 dose. As DNA, the CDR3 is TGTGCCAGCAGTTTACGGACCTTGAACACTGAAGCTTTCTTT. The encoded protein is CASSLRTLNTEAFF. The whole variable domain, filled in from reference TRBV28 and TRBJ1-1, reads DVKVTQSSRYLVKRTGEKVFLECVQDMDHENMFWYRQDPGLGLRLIYFSYDVKMKEKGDIPEGYSVSREKKERFSLILESASTNQTSMYLCASSLRTLNTEAFFGQGTRLTVV.